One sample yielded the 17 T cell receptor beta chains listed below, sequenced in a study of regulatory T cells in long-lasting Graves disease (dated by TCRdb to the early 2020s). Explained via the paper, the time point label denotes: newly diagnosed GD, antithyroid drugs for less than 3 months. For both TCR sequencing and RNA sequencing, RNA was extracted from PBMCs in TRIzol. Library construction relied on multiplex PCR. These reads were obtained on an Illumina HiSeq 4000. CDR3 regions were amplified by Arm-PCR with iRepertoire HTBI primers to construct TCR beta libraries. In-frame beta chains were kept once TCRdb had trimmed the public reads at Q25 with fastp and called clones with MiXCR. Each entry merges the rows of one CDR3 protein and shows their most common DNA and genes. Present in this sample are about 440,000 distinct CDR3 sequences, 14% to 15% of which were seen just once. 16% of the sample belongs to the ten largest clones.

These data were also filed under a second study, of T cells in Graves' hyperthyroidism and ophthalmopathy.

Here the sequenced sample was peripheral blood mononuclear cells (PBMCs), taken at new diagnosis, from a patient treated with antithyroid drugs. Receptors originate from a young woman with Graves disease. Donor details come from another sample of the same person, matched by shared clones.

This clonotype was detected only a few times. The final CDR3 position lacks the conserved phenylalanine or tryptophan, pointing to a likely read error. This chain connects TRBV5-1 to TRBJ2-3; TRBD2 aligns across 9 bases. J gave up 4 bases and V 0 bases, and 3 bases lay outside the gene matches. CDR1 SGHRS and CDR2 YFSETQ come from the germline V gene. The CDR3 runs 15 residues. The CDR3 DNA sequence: TGCGCCAGCAGCTTGGAGGGACTAGCTGCAGATACGCAGTATCTT. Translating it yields CASSLEGLAADTQYL.

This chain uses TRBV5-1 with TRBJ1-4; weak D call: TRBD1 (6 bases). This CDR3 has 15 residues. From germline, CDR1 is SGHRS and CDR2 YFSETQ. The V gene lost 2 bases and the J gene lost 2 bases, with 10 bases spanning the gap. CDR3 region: CASSFLGGTNEKLFF. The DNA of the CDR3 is TGCGCCAGCAGCTTCCTAGGGGGGACTAATGAAAAACTGTTTTTT.

CDR3 region: CASSQGVDSPLHF. The CDR3 coding sequence is TGCGCCAGCAGCCAAGGCGTGGATTCACCCCTCCACTTT. The V and J genes are TRBV4-1 and TRBJ1-6; D remains ambiguous. There are 13 residues in the CDR3. V was cut by 1 base and J by 8 bases, with 6 bases left in between. Germline CDR1 and CDR2: MGHRA and YSYEKL.

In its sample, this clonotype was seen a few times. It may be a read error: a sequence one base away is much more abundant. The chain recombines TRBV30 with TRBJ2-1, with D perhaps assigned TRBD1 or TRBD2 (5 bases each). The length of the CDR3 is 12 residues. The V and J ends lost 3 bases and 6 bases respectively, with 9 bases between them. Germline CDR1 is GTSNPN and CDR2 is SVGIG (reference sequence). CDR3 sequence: CAWRGDRNEQFF. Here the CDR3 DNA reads TGTGCCTGGAGGGGGGATCGCAATGAGCAGTTCTTC. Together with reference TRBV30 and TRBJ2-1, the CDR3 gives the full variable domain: SQTIHQWPATLVQPVGSPLSLECTVEGTSNPNLYWYRQAAGRGLQLLFYSVGIGQISSEVPQNLSASRPQDRQFILSSKKLLLSDSGFYLCAWRGDRNEQFFGPGTRLTVL.

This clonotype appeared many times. Here the CDR3 reads CASRDGAEPGEQYF. CDR3 DNA sequence: TGTGCCAGCAGAGATGGAGCGGAGCCGGGCGAGCAGTACTTC. V gene TRBV6-1 combines with J gene TRBJ2-7, with a tentative D call TRBD2 (5 bases). This CDR3 comprises 14 residues. Germline CDR1 MNHNS, CDR2 SASEGT. V was trimmed by 6 bases and J by 6 bases, leaving 18 bases between them.

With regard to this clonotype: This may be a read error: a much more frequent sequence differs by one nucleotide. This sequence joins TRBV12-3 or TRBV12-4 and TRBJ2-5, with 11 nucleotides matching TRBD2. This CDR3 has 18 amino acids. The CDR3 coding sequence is TGTGCCTGCAGCCCACAAGGGGCACTAGCGGGAGAGGGTGAGACCCAGTACTTC. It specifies CACSPQGALAGEGETQYF.

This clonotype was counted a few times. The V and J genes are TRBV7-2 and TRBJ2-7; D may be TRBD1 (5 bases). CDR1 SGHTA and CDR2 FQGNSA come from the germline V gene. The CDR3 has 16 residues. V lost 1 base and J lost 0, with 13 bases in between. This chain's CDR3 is CASSLVGAASSYEQYF. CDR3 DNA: TGTGCCAGCAGCTTAGTTGGGGCCGCCAGCTCCTACGAGCAGTACTTC.

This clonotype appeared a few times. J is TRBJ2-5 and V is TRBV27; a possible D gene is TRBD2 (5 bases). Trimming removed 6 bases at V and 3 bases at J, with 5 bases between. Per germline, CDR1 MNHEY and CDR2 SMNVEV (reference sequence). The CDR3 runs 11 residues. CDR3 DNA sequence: TGTGCCAGCAGGGAGGAAGAGACCCAGTACTTC. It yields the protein CASREEETQYF.

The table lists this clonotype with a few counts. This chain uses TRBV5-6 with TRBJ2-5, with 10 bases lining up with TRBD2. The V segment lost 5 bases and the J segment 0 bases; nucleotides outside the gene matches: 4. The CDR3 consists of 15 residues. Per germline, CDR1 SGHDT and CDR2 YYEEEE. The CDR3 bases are TGTGCCAGCAGTACGGGGACTAGCGACCAAGAGACCCAGTACTTC. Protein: CASSTGTSDQETQYF.

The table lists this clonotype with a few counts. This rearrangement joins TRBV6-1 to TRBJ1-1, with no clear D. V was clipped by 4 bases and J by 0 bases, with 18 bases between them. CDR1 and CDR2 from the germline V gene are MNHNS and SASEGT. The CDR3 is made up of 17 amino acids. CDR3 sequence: CASSAGRGSPLNTEAFF. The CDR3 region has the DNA TGTGCCAGCAGTGCCGGACGTGGGAGTCCCTTGAACACTGAAGCTTTCTTT.

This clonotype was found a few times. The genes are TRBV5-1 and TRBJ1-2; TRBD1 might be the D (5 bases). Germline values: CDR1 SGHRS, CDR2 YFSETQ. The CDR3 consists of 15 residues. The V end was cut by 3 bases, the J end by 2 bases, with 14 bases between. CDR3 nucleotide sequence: TGCGCCAGCAGCTCCTCGGGGCAGGGAAACTATGGCTACACCTTC. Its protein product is CASSSSGQGNYGYTF.

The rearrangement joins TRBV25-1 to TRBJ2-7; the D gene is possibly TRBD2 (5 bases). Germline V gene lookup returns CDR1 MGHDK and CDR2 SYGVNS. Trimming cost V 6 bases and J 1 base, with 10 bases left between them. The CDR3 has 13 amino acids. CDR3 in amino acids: CASSKLESYEQYF. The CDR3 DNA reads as TGTGCCAGCAGCAAACTAGAGTCCTACGAGCAGTACTTC.

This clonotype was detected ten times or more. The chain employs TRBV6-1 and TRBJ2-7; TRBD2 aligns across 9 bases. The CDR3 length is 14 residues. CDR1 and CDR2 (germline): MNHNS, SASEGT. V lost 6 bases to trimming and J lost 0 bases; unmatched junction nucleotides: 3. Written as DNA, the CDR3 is TGTGCCAGCAGAATAGCGGGAGCCTCCTACGAGCAGTACTTC. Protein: CASRIAGASYEQYF.

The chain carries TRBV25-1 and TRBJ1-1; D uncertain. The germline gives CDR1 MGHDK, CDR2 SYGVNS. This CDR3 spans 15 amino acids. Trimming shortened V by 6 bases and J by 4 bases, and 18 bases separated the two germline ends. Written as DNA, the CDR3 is TGTGCCAGCAGACCCTCAGGAGGGAGAAGCACTGAAGCTTTCTTT. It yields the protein CASRPSGGRSTEAFF.

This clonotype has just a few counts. CDR3 residues: CATSDQGPGNTIYF. CDR3 DNA: TGTGCCACCAGTGATCAGGGCCCTGGAAACACCATATATTTT. This chain links TRBV24-1 with TRBJ1-3; maybe TRBD1 (5 bases). V lost 3 bases and J lost 2, with 7 bases in between. The CDR3 contains 14 residues. The germline V gene encodes CDR1 KGHDR and CDR2 SFDVKD.

The DNA for the CDR3 is TGTGCCAGCAGTGAGCATGGGGGAGCCAAAAACATTCAGTACTTC. Encoded protein: CASSEHGGAKNIQYF. The chain joins TRBV6-1 to TRBJ2-4, with D possibly being TRBD1 or TRBD2 (5 bases each). CDR1 and CDR2 from the germline V gene are MNHNS and SASEGT. CDR3 length equals 15 residues. V gave up 3 bases and J gave up 0 bases, with 9 bases separating them.

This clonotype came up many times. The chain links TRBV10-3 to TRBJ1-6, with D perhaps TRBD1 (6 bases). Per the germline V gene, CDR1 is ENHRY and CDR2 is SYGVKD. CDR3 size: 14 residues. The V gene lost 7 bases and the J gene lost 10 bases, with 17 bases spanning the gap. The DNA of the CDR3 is TGTGCCATCACCCCGGAAGGGGGTGGATCACCCCTCCACTTT. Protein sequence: CAITPEGGGSPLHF.